One and the same sample provided the 19 T cell receptor beta chains below, sequenced in a study of cytomegalovirus exposure and HLA in healthy donors. 13 Jbeta primers and 60 Vbeta primers were used for the PCR. The data were produced by immunoSEQ multiplex PCR, yet TCRdb's version contains in-frame clones alone and is incomplete. The sample lists 120,000 or so clones; around 70% were seen once. The sequencing input was PBMCs. Receptor source: a man aged 40-49 years in good health and CMV-seropositive.

About this clone itself: Other DNA sequences in the same sample also yield this CDR3. This chain joins TRBV28 and TRBJ2-7; 8 bases fit TRBD2. This CDR3 has 14 amino acids. V was pared by 5 bases and J by 2 bases, with 5 bases of the junction left unmatched. The germline V gene encodes CDR1 MDHEN and CDR2 SYDVKM. The CDR3 DNA sequence: TGTGCCAGCAGTCGCGCGGGACTAGCCTACGAGCAGTACTTC. Protein sequence: CASSRAGLAYEQYF.

This clone was seen a few times. The V call is TRBV7-2, the J call TRBJ2-5, with D maybe TRBD1 (5 bases). Germline CDR1 and CDR2: SGHTA and FQGNSA. CDR3 length equals 13 residues. Trimming stripped 1 base from V and 3 bases from J, with 6 bases between. The chain's CDR3 is CASSLVREETQYF. The CDR3 DNA reads TGTGCCAGCAGCTTAGTCAGGGAAGAGACCCAGTACTTC.

This clone showed up just once. V usage is TRBV6-1 and J usage is TRBJ2-1, with 11 bases aligning to TRBD2. Germline loops: CDR1 MNHNS, CDR2 SASEGT. The CDR3 spans 16 residues. Unmatched junction bases numbered 4, after V lost 4 bases and J lost 2 bases. For the CDR3, the DNA is TGTGCCAGCAGTGCCGCTAGCGGGAGGACCTACAATGAGCAGTTCTTC. It yields the protein CASSAASGRTYNEQFF.

This clone has only one observation. This chain connects TRBV5-1 to TRBJ2-1; D remains ambiguous. Trimming cost V 4 bases and J 6 bases, with 8 bases left between them. Germline V CDR1 and CDR2: SGHRS, YFSETQ. CDR3 size: 12 residues. CDR3 in DNA: TGCGCCAGCAGCCCACAAACCAATGAGCAGTTCTTC. Translated: CASSPQTNEQFF.

The chain uses TRBV6-5 and TRBJ1-4, with 8 bases identical to TRBD1. The germline gives CDR1 MNHEY, CDR2 SVGAGI. CDR3 length equals 16 residues. V lost 4 bases to trimming and J lost 8 bases; unmatched junction nucleotides: 12. The CDR3 sequence is CASSSNGQGSNEKLFF. CDR3 in DNA: TGTGCCAGCAGTTCCAATGGACAGGGCAGTAACGAAAAACTGTTTTTT.

This chain connects TRBV4-2 to TRBJ1-1; D might be TRBD1 (5 bases). Germline V CDR1 and CDR2: LGHNA, YNFKEQ. There are 16 residues in the CDR3. V shed 6 bases and J shed 1 base, with 18 bases lying between them. CDR3: CASRGGMGGTNTEAFF. CDR3 bases: TGTGCCAGCAGGGGGGGGATGGGAGGGACGAACACTGAAGCTTTCTTT.

The chain employs TRBV6-6 and TRBJ2-1; weak D call: TRBD2 (5 bases). The germline V gene has CDR1 MNHNY and CDR2 SVGAGI (reference sequence). CDR3 size: 16 residues. V dropped 6 bases and J dropped 1 base, with 16 bases sitting between them. The CDR3 DNA sequence: TGTGCCAGCAGCGACGTGATGGGGAGATCCTACAATGAGCAGTTCTTC. Its translation is CASSDVMGRSYNEQFF.

The chain recombines TRBV9 with TRBJ1-3; no firm D call. Germline CDR1 is SGDLS and CDR2 is YYNGEE. The CDR3 covers 16 residues. V lost 0 bases, J lost 4 bases, and 14 bases lay in between. CDR3 sequence (DNA): TGTGCCAGCAGCGTAGATCAACTAACTTCGGGAAACACCATATATTTT. The encoded protein is CASSVDQLTSGNTIYF. Full variable domain (outside the CDR3, taken from reference TRBV9 and TRBJ1-3): DSGVTQTPKHLITATGQRVTLRCSPRSGDLSVYWYQQSLDQGLQFLIQYYNGEERAKGNILERFSAQQFPDLHSELNLSSLELGDSALYFCASSVDQLTSGNTIYFGEGSWLTVV.

The V and J genes are TRBV29-1 and TRBJ1-3, with 9 bases matching TRBD1. CDR3 length: 15 residues. The V and J ends lost 4 bases and 4 bases, in that order; junction bases with no gene match: 8. In germline, CDR1 is SQVTM, CDR2 ANQGSEA. The CDR3 DNA reads as TGCAGCGTTGCCCCAACAGGGGGCATAGGAAACACCATATATTTT. Translation: CSVAPTGGIGNTIYF.

This sequence joins TRBV19 and TRBJ1-1, with 10 positions matching TRBD1. CDR3 length equals 15 residues. CDR1 and CDR2 (germline): LNHDA, SQIVND (reference sequence). Unmatched junction bases numbered 13, after V lost 5 bases and J lost 10 bases. The CDR3 here is CASSWPGQGSLGAFF. The CDR3 DNA reads TGTGCCAGTAGTTGGCCGGGACAGGGGTCTCTAGGAGCTTTCTTT.

This rearrangement joins TRBV7-8 to TRBJ1-3; unclear D gene. The CDR3 has 13 amino acids. The ends were cut back, 4 bases at V and 2 bases at J, with 6 bases in the middle. Looked up from germline, CDR1 is SGHVS and CDR2 is FQNEAQ. CDR3: CASSSFAGNTIYF. The CDR3 DNA reads TGTGCCAGCAGCTCCTTTGCTGGAAACACCATATATTTT.

This clone has just a few counts. V usage is TRBV28 and J usage is TRBJ1-1, with D hard to call. The CDR3 spans 11 residues. From germline, CDR1 is MDHEN and CDR2 SYDVKM. Between the trimmed V and J ends, which lost 3 bases and 11 bases, there was a span of 10 bases. The CDR3 region is CASSFLGRAFF. CDR3 coding DNA: TGTGCCAGCAGTTTCCTGGGGAGGGCTTTCTTT. The variable domain in full, with the rest retrieved from reference TRBV28 and TRBJ1-1, is DVKVTQSSRYLVKRTGEKVFLECVQDMDHENMFWYRQDPGLGLRLIYFSYDVKMKEKGDIPEGYSVSREKKERFSLILESASTNQTSMYLCASSFLGRAFFGQGTRLTVV.

J is TRBJ2-7 and V is TRBV7-6; 7 nucleotides align to TRBD1. Losses at the gene ends were 4 bases for V and 1 base for J; bases not matched to a gene: 1. This CDR3 contains 13 residues. Germline CDR1 is SGHVS and CDR2 is FNYEAQ. The CDR3 nucleotides are TGTGCCAGCAGCTCAGGGGGTTCCTACGAGCAGTACTTC. Encoded protein: CASSSGGSYEQYF.

The genes are TRBV4-3 and TRBJ2-2; 8 nucleotides align to TRBD2. The CDR3 has 15 amino acids. V was clipped by 8 bases and J by 0 bases; unmatched bases: 5. CDR1 and CDR2 from the germline V gene are LGHNA and YSLEER. The CDR3 is CASRLAGANTGELFF. As DNA, the CDR3 is TGCGCCAGCCGGCTAGCGGGTGCGAACACCGGGGAGCTGTTTTTT.

This rearrangement joins TRBV5-1 to TRBJ2-1; perhaps TRBD1 as D (6 bases). This CDR3 has 15 residues. The V end was cut by 7 bases, the J end by 3 bases, with 17 bases between. Germline lookup yields CDR1 SGHRS and CDR2 YFSETQ. Written as DNA, the CDR3 is TGCGCCAGCGGCCCCGGGACACCTAACTACAATGAGCAGTTCTTC. Translation gives CASGPGTPNYNEQFF.

This clone was recorded a few times. The chain carries TRBV28 and TRBJ1-1, with 8 bases aligning to TRBD1. Per germline, CDR1 MDHEN and CDR2 SYDVKM. J lost 3 bases, V lost 6 bases, and 9 bases had no gene match. The CDR3 is 15 residues long. This chain's CDR3 is CASRGVDRVYTEAFF. CDR3 sequence (DNA): TGTGCCAGCAGGGGGGTGGACAGGGTCTACACTGAAGCTTTCTTT. The whole variable domain, filled in from reference TRBV28 and TRBJ1-1, reads DVKVTQSSRYLVKRTGEKVFLECVQDMDHENMFWYRQDPGLGLRLIYFSYDVKMKEKGDIPEGYSVSREKKERFSLILESASTNQTSMYLCASRGVDRVYTEAFFGQGTRLTVV.

This chain connects TRBV7-9 to TRBJ2-5, with D tentatively TRBD1 (5 bases). CDR1 is SEHNR, CDR2 FQNEAQ, per germline (reference sequence). CDR3 length equals 17 residues. Trimming left V 3 bases short and J 2 bases short, with 19 bases between. CDR3 protein: CASSFPGHPTDQETQYF. The CDR3 DNA is TGTGCCAGCAGCTTCCCAGGTCATCCGACAGATCAAGAGACCCAGTACTTC.

There are a few counts of this clone. The chain joins TRBV28 to TRBJ1-1; D gene uncertain. CDR1 is MDHEN, CDR2 SYDVKM, per germline. This CDR3 contains 9 residues. Here the CDR3 DNA reads TGTCACTGCCACACTGAAGCTTTCTTT. This sequence encodes CHCHTEAFF.

The chain uses TRBV19 and TRBJ1-1, with D possibly matching TRBD1 (5 bases). This CDR3 is built from 17 residues. CDR1 is LNHDA, CDR2 SQIVND, per germline (reference sequence). The V gene lost 6 bases and the J gene lost 3 bases, with 23 bases spanning the gap. In nucleotides, the CDR3 is TGTGCCAGTAGGGAACGGCGGGGACGGCGGCGGGACACTGAAGCTTTCTTT. Translated, it gives CASRERRGRRRDTEAFF.